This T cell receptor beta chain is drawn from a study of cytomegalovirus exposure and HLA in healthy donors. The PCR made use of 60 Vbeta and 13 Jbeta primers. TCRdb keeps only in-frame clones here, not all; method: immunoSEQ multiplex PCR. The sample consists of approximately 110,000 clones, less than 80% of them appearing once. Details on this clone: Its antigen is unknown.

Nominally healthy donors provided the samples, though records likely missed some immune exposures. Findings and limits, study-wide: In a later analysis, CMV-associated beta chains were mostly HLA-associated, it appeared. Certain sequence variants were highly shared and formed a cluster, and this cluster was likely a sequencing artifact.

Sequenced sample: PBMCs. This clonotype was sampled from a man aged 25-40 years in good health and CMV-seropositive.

The CDR3 protein is CASSPFQGASGANVLTF. The DNA of the CDR3 is TGTGCCAGCTCACCGTTCCAGGGGGCCTCTGGGGCCAACGTCCTGACTTTC. V gene TRBV18 combines with J gene TRBJ2-6; 8 bases match TRBD1. The germline gives CDR1 KGHSH, CDR2 LQKENI. There are 17 residues in the CDR3. V trimming: 3 bases; J trimming: 0 bases; junction bases outside the gene matches: 4.